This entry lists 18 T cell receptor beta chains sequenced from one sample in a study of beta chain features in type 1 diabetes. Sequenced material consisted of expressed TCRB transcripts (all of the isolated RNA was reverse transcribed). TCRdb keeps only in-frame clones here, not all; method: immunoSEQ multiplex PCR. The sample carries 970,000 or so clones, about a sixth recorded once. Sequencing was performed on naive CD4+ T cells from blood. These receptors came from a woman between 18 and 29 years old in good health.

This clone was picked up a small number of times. CDR3 sequence reads: CASRRGDYQETQYF. The DNA for the CDR3 is TGTGCCAGCAGGAGGGGGGACTACCAAGAGACCCAGTACTTC. The chain employs TRBV2 and TRBJ2-5, with D perhaps being TRBD1 or TRBD2 (6 bases each). The CDR3 totals 14 residues. Germline-derived CDR1 and CDR2 are SNHLY and FYNNEI. V lost 6 bases and J lost 0, with 11 bases in between.

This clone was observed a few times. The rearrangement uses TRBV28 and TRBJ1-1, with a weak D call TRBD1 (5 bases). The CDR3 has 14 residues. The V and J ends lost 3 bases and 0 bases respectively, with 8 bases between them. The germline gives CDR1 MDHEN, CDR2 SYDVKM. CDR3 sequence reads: CASSLAGVNTEAFF. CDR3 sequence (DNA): TGTGCCAGCAGTTTGGCGGGGGTGAACACTGAAGCTTTCTTT.

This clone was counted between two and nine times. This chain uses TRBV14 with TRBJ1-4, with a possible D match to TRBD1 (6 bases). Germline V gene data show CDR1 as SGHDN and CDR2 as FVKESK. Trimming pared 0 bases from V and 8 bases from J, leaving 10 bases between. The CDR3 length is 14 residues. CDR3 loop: CASSQDRTVEKLFF. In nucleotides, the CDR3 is TGTGCCAGCAGCCAAGATCGGACAGTGGAAAAACTGTTTTTT.

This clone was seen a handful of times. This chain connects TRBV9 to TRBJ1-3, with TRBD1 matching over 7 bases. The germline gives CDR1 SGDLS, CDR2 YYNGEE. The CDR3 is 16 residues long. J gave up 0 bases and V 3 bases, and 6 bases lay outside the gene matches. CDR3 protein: CASSAPGTVSGNTIYF. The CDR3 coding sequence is TGTGCCAGCAGCGCACCAGGGACAGTCTCTGGAAACACCATATATTTT.

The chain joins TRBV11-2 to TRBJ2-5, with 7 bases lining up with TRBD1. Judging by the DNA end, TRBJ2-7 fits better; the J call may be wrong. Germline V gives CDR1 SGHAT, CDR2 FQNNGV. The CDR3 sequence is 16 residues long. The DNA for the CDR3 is TGTGCCAGCAGCTTAGATCTAGGGGGCACCACCTACGAGCAGTACTTC. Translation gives CASSLDLGGTTYEQYF.

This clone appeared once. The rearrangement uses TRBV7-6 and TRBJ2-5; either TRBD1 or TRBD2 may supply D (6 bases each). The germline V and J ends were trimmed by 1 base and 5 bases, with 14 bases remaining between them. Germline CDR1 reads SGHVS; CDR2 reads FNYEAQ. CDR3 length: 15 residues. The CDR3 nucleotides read TGTGCCAGCAGCTTAGTAAGGGGGGTAAGGGAGACCCAGTACTTC. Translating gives CASSLVRGVRETQYF.

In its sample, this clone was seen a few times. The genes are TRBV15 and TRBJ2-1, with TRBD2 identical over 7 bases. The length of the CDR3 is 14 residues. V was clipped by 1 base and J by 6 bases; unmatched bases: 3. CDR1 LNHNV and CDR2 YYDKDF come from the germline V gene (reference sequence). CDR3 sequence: CATSRGSSGNEQFF. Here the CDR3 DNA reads TGTGCCACCAGCAGAGGGTCTAGCGGCAATGAGCAGTTCTTC.

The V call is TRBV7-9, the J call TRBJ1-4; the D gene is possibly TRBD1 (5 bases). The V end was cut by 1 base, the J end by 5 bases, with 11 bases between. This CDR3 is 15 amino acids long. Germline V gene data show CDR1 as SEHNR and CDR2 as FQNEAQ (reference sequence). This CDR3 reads CASSLDRIRNEKLFF. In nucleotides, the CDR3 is TGTGCCAGCAGCTTAGACAGGATTCGAAATGAAAAACTGTTTTTT.

The CDR3 region has the DNA TGTGCCAGCAGTTTTTCAGCGGGAGGACCCTACGAGCAGTACTTC. This encodes CASSFSAGGPYEQYF. The V and J genes are TRBV28 and TRBJ2-7; 9 bases line up with TRBD2. The CDR3 runs 15 residues. Per the germline V gene, CDR1 is MDHEN and CDR2 is SYDVKM. The junction had 5 bases not matched to a gene; V was cut back by 3 bases and J by 2 bases.

CDR3 DNA sequence: TGTGCCAGTACCCAAACCTCCGGGACAGATAATGAAAAACTGTTTTTT. Its translation: CASTQTSGTDNEKLFF. The chain has TRBV19 and TRBJ1-4; TRBD1 aligns across 7 bases. In germline, CDR1 is LNHDA, CDR2 SQIVND (reference sequence). The CDR3 consists of 16 residues. V lost 7 bases to trimming and J lost 4 bases; unmatched junction nucleotides: 12.

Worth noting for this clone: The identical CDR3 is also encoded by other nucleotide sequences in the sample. The CDR3 region has the DNA TGTGCCAGCAGTTTGACAAATGAAAAACTGTTTTTT. Amino acid sequence: CASSLTNEKLFF. This sequence joins TRBV28 and TRBJ1-4; unclear D gene. Germline V gene sequence: CDR1 MDHEN, CDR2 SYDVKM. V lost 3 bases and J 5 bases, leaving 4 bases between the germline ends. There are 12 residues in the CDR3.

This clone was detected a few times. The chain's CDR3 is CASSFGPESKGYTF. The CDR3 DNA follows: TGTGCCAGCAGTTTCGGGCCGGAAAGTAAAGGCTACACCTTC. The chain is built from TRBV28 and TRBJ1-2; D unresolved. This CDR3 comprises 14 residues. Germline assignment: CDR1 MDHEN and CDR2 SYDVKM. Trimming removed 3 bases at V and 8 bases at J, with 16 bases between.

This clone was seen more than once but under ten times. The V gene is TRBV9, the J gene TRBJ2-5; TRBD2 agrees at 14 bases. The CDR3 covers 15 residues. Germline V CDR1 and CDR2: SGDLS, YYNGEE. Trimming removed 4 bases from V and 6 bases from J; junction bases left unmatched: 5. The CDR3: CASSLGLAGGQTQYF. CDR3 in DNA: TGTGCCAGCAGCCTCGGACTAGCGGGAGGTCAGACCCAGTACTTC.

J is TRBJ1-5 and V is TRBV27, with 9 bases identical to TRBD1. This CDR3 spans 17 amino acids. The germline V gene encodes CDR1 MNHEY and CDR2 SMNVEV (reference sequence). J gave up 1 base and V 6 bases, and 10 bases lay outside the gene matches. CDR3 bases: TGTGCCAGCAGGCCGTATGCGGGACAGGGCAGCAATCAGCCCCAGCATTTT. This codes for CASRPYAGQGSNQPQHF.

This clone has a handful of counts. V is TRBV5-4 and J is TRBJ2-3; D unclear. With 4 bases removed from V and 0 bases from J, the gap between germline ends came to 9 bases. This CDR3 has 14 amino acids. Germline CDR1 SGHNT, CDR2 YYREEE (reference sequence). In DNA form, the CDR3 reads TGTGCCAGCAGCCATAGCTGGAGCACAGATACGCAGTATTTT. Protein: CASSHSWSTDTQYF.

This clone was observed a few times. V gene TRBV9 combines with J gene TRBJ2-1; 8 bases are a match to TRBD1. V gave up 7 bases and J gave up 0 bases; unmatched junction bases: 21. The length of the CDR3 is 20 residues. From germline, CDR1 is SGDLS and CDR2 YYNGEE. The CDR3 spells CASSEGTGSRTRSSYNEQFF. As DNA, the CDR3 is TGTGCCAGCTCCGAGGGGACAGGTTCAAGGACACGGAGCTCCTACAATGAGCAGTTCTTC.

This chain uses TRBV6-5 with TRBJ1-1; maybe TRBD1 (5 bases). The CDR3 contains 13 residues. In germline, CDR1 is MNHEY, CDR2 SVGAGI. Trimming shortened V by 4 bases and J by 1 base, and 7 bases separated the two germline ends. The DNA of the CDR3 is TGTGCCAGCAGTTGGGACGGGAACACTGAAGCTTTCTTT. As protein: CASSWDGNTEAFF.

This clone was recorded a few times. CDR3 sequence (DNA): TGTGCCAGCAGTGCTCCCTCGGGAGGCAACTATGGCTACACCTTC. This codes for CASSAPSGGNYGYTF. The chain combines TRBV28 with TRBJ1-2; D remains unclear. This CDR3 has 15 amino acids. Germline V CDR1 and CDR2: MDHEN, SYDVKM. V shed 5 bases and J shed 2 bases, with 15 bases lying between them.